Presented here are 17 T cell receptor beta chains from one specimen sequenced in a study of blood T cell repertoires in COVID-19. TCRdb keeps only in-frame clones here, not all; method: immunoSEQ multiplex PCR. The sample contains roughly 180,000 clones, about four fifths of which appear only once. Sequenced input: peripheral blood. The receptors derive from a man aged 40-49 years who had recovered from COVID-19.

This clone was detected only once. The V call is TRBV30, the J call TRBJ1-5; D may be TRBD1 (6 bases). The V end was cut by 3 bases, the J end by 1 base, with 7 bases between. Germline lookup yields CDR1 GTSNPN and CDR2 SVGIG (reference sequence). The CDR3 is 13 residues long. The CDR3 protein is CAWSTGSNQPQHF. DNA of the CDR3: TGTGCCTGGAGCACAGGGAGCAATCAGCCCCAGCATTTT.

This clone is a singleton in its sample. This chain connects TRBV1 to TRBJ1-1; TRBD1, as called in the table, went unchecked against the DNA. TRBV1 is recorded as a pseudogene. This CDR3 spans 17 amino acids. The CDR3 bases are TGCACCAGCAGCCAAGTCTCCCGGACAGGGGGCGCGACTGAAGCTTTCTTT. This codes for CTSSQVSRTGGATEAFF.

The chain combines TRBV7-2 with TRBJ1-2; TRBD1 might be the D (6 bases). V dropped 5 bases and J dropped 7 bases, with 14 bases sitting between them. The CDR3 extends over 13 amino acids. From germline, CDR1 is SGHTA and CDR2 FQGNSA. The DNA of the CDR3 is TGTGCCAGCAGCATACAGGGTTGGGGTGGCTACACCTTC. Amino acid sequence: CASSIQGWGGYTF. The variable domain in full, completed from reference TRBV7-2 and TRBJ1-2, reads GAGVSQSPSNKVTEKGKDVELRCDPISGHTALYWYRQSLGQGLEFLIYFQGNSAPDKSGLPSDRFSAERTGGSVSTLTIQRTQQEDSAVYLCASSIQGWGGYTFGSGTRLTVV.

J is TRBJ2-3 and V is TRBV7-2, with 7 positions matching TRBD2. The CDR3 runs 14 residues. With V trimmed by 3 bases and J by 9 bases, 9 bases remained unmatched. Per the germline V gene, CDR1 is SGHTA and CDR2 is FQGNSA. CDR3 nucleotide sequence: TGTGCCAGCAGCTTTGGGGAGGGCCTGGGGACGCAGTATTTT. Translated, it gives CASSFGEGLGTQYF.

The chain uses TRBV3-1 (or the pseudogene TRBV3-2) and TRBJ2-7; no definite D call. Germline loops: CDR1 LGHDT, CDR2 YNNKEL (reference sequence). The CDR3 is 11 residues long. V lost 2 bases, J lost 4 bases, and 3 bases lay in between. CDR3 in DNA: TGTGCCAGCAGCCAACAATACGAGCAGTACTTC. The encoded protein is CASSQQYEQYF.

This chain uses TRBV30 with TRBJ2-1; D unresolved. Deletions cut 3 bases from V and 2 bases from J, with 8 bases between. Germline V gives CDR1 GTSNPN, CDR2 SVGIG (reference sequence). The CDR3 sequence is 13 residues long. As DNA, the CDR3 is TGTGCCTGGAGACAAAACCCCTACAATGAGCAGTTCTTC. This translates into CAWRQNPYNEQFF.

This clone was found once. The chain carries TRBV7-9 and TRBJ2-1, with 8 bases identical to TRBD2. Per germline, CDR1 SEHNR and CDR2 FQNEAQ (reference sequence). Trimming removed 5 bases from V and 7 bases from J; junction bases left unmatched: 7. The CDR3 sequence is 14 residues long. The CDR3 loop reads CASSPLGTRNEQFF. DNA of the CDR3: TGTGCCAGCAGCCCTCTAGGGACTAGAAATGAGCAGTTCTTC.

The chain employs TRBV4-2 and TRBJ1-1, with 8 bases fitting TRBD1. This CDR3 region has 14 residues. Per germline, CDR1 LGHNA and CDR2 YNFKEQ. J gave up 1 base and V 3 bases, and 1 base lay outside the gene matches. The DNA of the CDR3 is TGTGCCAGCAGCCACGGGACAGGGAACACTGAAGCTTTCTTT. The encoded protein is CASSHGTGNTEAFF.

The rearrangement joins TRBV9 to TRBJ2-1; 11 nucleotides agree with TRBD2. Germline V lookup: CDR1 SGDLS, CDR2 YYNGEE. The trim removed 0 bases at V and 6 bases at J, leaving 8 bases unmatched. The CDR3 is made up of 17 amino acids. CDR3 residues: CASSVGPLAGVGNEQFF. The CDR3 coding sequence is TGTGCCAGCAGCGTAGGGCCACTAGCGGGAGTCGGCAATGAGCAGTTCTTC.

The sample holds one count of this clone. This chain links TRBV6-5 with TRBJ2-7; D possibly corresponds to TRBD2 (5 bases). This CDR3 contains 15 residues. Germline-derived CDR1 and CDR2 are MNHEY and SVGAGI. V lost 7 bases and J 0 bases, leaving 16 bases between the germline ends. The CDR3 sequence: CASNLEGRSSYEQYF. The CDR3, as DNA: TGTGCCAGCAATTTAGAGGGCAGGAGCTCCTACGAGCAGTACTTC.

In DNA, the CDR3 is TGTGCCAGCAGCCATCGCTCCGGGACTGACCCCGGGGAGCTGTTTTTT. Its protein is CASSHRSGTDPGELFF. The chain is built from TRBV4-2 and TRBJ2-2; tentative D call: TRBD2 (6 bases). The CDR3 runs 16 residues. Trimming stripped 3 bases from V and 6 bases from J, with 17 bases between. The germline CDR1 and CDR2 sequences are LGHNA and YNFKEQ.

The chain employs TRBV19 and TRBJ2-7; 13 bases line up with TRBD2. Germline CDR1 LNHDA, CDR2 SQIVND (reference sequence). CDR3 length: 14 amino acids. The ends lost 5 bases at V and 6 bases at J; junction bases unmatched: 4. CDR3 sequence (DNA): TGTGCCAGTAGTCCACGACTAGCGGGAGGCGAGCAGTACTTC. It codes for CASSPRLAGGEQYF.

The rearrangement joins TRBV30 to TRBJ2-2, with 11 bases matching TRBD2. The CDR3 covers 15 residues. CDR1 and CDR2 (germline): GTSNPN, SVGIG (reference sequence). J gave up 3 bases and V 0 bases, and 0 bases lay outside the gene matches. The CDR3 reads CAWSVLAGDTGELFF. The CDR3 nucleotides read TGTGCCTGGAGTGTACTAGCGGGGGACACCGGGGAGCTGTTTTTT.

The V and J genes are TRBV28 and TRBJ1-2, with 8 bases aligning to TRBD1. The V segment lost 3 bases and the J segment 7 bases; nucleotides outside the gene matches: 7. Germline CDR1 and CDR2: MDHEN and SYDVKM. The CDR3 covers 14 residues. The CDR3 spells CASSFSGGAGGYTF. CDR3 DNA sequence: TGTGCCAGCAGTTTCTCAGGGGGCGCGGGTGGCTACACCTTC.

This rearrangement joins TRBV2 to TRBJ1-5; no definite D call. The length of the CDR3 is 14 residues. Germline-derived CDR1 and CDR2 are SNHLY and FYNNEI. The V gene lost 1 base and the J gene lost 4 bases, with 8 bases spanning the gap. Here the CDR3 reads CASSEVWLNQPQHF. CDR3 in DNA: TGTGCCAGCAGTGAAGTCTGGCTTAATCAGCCCCAGCATTTT.

This sequence joins TRBV28 and TRBJ1-1; 7 bases line up with TRBD1. Trimming at V came to 6 bases and at J to 0 bases, leaving 4 bases not matched to a gene. From germline, CDR1 is MDHEN and CDR2 SYDVKM. The CDR3 extends over 14 amino acids. The CDR3, as DNA: TGTGCCAGCAGCCCGGGACAGATGAACACTGAAGCTTTCTTT. Amino acids: CASSPGQMNTEAFF.

CDR3 sequence (DNA): TGTGCCAGTACGGGTTCCAGACACACCGGGGAGCTGTTTTTT. Encoded protein: CASTGSRHTGELFF. V is TRBV19 and J is TRBJ2-2; D is unresolved. CDR3 length equals 14 residues. Trimming left V 7 bases short and J 3 bases short, with 12 bases between. CDR1 LNHDA and CDR2 SQIVND come from the germline V gene (reference sequence).